This entry lists 23 T cell receptor beta chains sequenced from one sample in a study of blood T cell repertoires in COVID-19. Generated by immunoSEQ multiplex PCR, the TCRdb table keeps only in-frame clones and is missing some. Seen here are 150,000 to 200,000 clones, about 88% observed once, and the top ten hold about 22%. The sample was PBMCs or T cells enriched from blood (not recorded which). The receptors were gathered from a middle-aged woman in a cohort exposed to, infected with or recovered from COVID-19 (not recorded which).

V is TRBV11-2 and J is TRBJ2-7; 7 positions agree with TRBD1. V shed 5 bases and J 0 bases; nucleotides not matched to a gene: 4. The germline V gene has CDR1 SGHAT and CDR2 FQNNGV. The CDR3 runs to 14 residues. This CDR3 is CASSPDRSSYEQYF. The CDR3 DNA follows: TGTGCCAGCAGCCCGGACAGGAGCTCCTACGAGCAGTACTTC.

The chain has TRBV4-3 and TRBJ2-1; tentative D call: TRBD2 (6 bases). The germline V gene encodes CDR1 LGHNA and CDR2 YSLEER. CDR3 length: 16 residues. Trimming left V 4 bases short and J 0 bases short, with 13 bases between. CDR3 DNA: TGCGCCAGCAGCCCGGGGGTCTTGAGCTCCTACAATGAGCAGTTCTTC. Its translation: CASSPGVLSSYNEQFF.

This chain connects TRBV5-5 to TRBJ2-7; D possibly corresponds to TRBD1 (6 bases). Between the trimmed V and J ends, which lost 4 bases and 3 bases, there was a span of 14 bases. CDR3 length equals 14 residues. Germline CDR1 and CDR2: SGHKS and YYEKEE (reference sequence). Here the CDR3 reads CASSPGTLLYEQYF. The CDR3 DNA is TGTGCCAGCAGCCCCGGGACACTACTCTACGAGCAGTACTTC.

The rearrangement uses TRBV9 and TRBJ2-5; possibly TRBD2 for D (5 bases). The CDR3 consists of 13 residues. Per the germline V gene, CDR1 is SGDLS and CDR2 is YYNGEE. V lost 2 bases, J lost 7 bases, and 12 bases lay in between. In nucleotides, the CDR3 is TGTGCCAGCAGCGTTGGGGAGTCGGGGACCCAGTACTTC. It yields the protein CASSVGESGTQYF.

This chain uses TRBV6-2 or TRBV6-3 with TRBJ2-7; no definite D call. The CDR3 contains 13 residues. V dropped 2 bases and J dropped 3 bases, with 8 bases sitting between them. In germline, CDR1 is MNHEY, CDR2 SVGEGT. The CDR3 nucleotides read TGTGCCAGCAGTTACATGAGAGGCTACGAGCAGTACTTC. It is translated as CASSYMRGYEQYF.

This CDR3 reads CASGLLQGARSYGYTF. As DNA, the CDR3 is TGTGCTAGTGGTTTGCTACAGGGGGCGCGTAGCTATGGCTACACCTTC. The V call is TRBV12-5, the J call TRBJ1-2, with 9 bases that match TRBD1. The CDR3 is made up of 16 amino acids. The V gene's germline CDR1 is LGHNT and CDR2 FRNRAP. The junction had 8 bases not matched to a gene; V was cut back by 2 bases and J by 4 bases.

This chain uses TRBV6-6 with TRBJ1-2, with D possibly matching TRBD1 (5 bases). Germline loops: CDR1 MNHNY, CDR2 SVGAGI (reference sequence). The CDR3 extends over 16 amino acids. V shed 6 bases and J shed 2 bases, with 19 bases lying between them. Here the CDR3 DNA reads TGTGCCAGCAGGATAAAGCCAGACAGAGCCAACTATGGCTACACCTTC. Encoded protein: CASRIKPDRANYGYTF.

The chain combines TRBV27 with TRBJ1-5; 9 positions agree with TRBD1. Looked up from germline, CDR1 is MNHEY and CDR2 is SMNVEV (reference sequence). This CDR3 contains 16 residues. Trimming removed 2 bases from V and 3 bases from J; junction bases left unmatched: 5. CDR3 DNA: TGTGCCAGCAGTTTAAGTGGACAGGGGATCAATCAGCCCCAGCATTTT. Translated, it gives CASSLSGQGINQPQHF.

The chain is built from TRBV9 and TRBJ2-7; unclear D gene. The germline V gene has CDR1 SGDLS and CDR2 YYNGEE. With 0 bases removed from V and 0 bases from J, the gap between germline ends came to 10 bases. The CDR3 is 15 amino acids. In nucleotides, the CDR3 is TGTGCCAGCAGCGTAGCCGGTAGCAGCTCCTACGAGCAGTACTTC. As protein: CASSVAGSSSYEQYF.

The chain is built from TRBV5-4 and TRBJ2-1; TRBD1 is a possible D gene (6 bases). The germline CDR1 and CDR2 sequences are SGHNT and YYREEE (reference sequence). This CDR3 contains 15 residues. V was cut by 2 bases and J by 4 bases, with 13 bases left in between. CDR3: CASSLPRQEYNEQFF. CDR3 nucleotides: TGTGCCAGCAGCTTACCGAGACAGGAATACAATGAGCAGTTCTTC. Together with reference TRBV5-4 and TRBJ2-1, the CDR3 gives the full variable domain: ETGVTQSPTHLIKTRGQQVTLRCSSQSGHNTVSWYQQALGQGPQFIFQYYREEENGRGNFPPRFSGLQFPNYSSELNVNALELDDSALYLCASSLPRQEYNEQFFGPGTRLTVL.

The V call is TRBV4-2, the J call TRBJ1-6; 8 positions agree with TRBD1. The CDR3 spans 15 residues. Unmatched junction bases numbered 5, after V lost 0 bases and J lost 10 bases. In germline, CDR1 is LGHNA, CDR2 YNFKEQ. The CDR3 reads CASSQEGQGGSPLHF. Here the CDR3 DNA reads TGTGCCAGCAGCCAAGAAGGACAGGGTGGATCACCCCTCCACTTT.

V gene TRBV12-3 or TRBV12-4 combines with J gene TRBJ2-7, with 8 bases fitting TRBD1. The CDR3 contains 13 residues. Unmatched junction bases numbered 4, after V lost 5 bases and J lost 4 bases. The CDR3 DNA reads TGTGCCAGCAGTGGAACAGGGGGATACGAGCAGTACTTC. This sequence encodes CASSGTGGYEQYF.

The V call is TRBV30, the J call TRBJ2-1, with TRBD2 matching 8 bases. Trimming cost V 3 bases and J 9 bases; bases outside gene matches: 4. The germline CDR1 and CDR2 sequences are GTSNPN and SVGIG (reference sequence). The CDR3 has 12 amino acids. The CDR3 coding sequence is TGTGCCTGGAGCGGGAGGGCCGGTGAGCAGTTCTTC. Its protein product is CAWSGRAGEQFF.

The chain uses TRBV29-1 and TRBJ2-2; 13 nucleotides line up with TRBD2. The ends lost 7 bases at V and 9 bases at J; junction bases unmatched: 8. The CDR3 length is 14 residues. The germline V gene has CDR1 SQVTM and CDR2 ANQGSEA. The CDR3 nucleotides are TGCAGCGGAATTGGGACTAGCGGGGACAGGGAGCTGTTTTTT. It translates to CSGIGTSGDRELFF.

The CDR3 coding sequence is TGTGCCAGCAGCGTAGAGGGGACTTACCCCTACGAGCAGTACTTC. It translates to CASSVEGTYPYEQYF. The genes are TRBV9 and TRBJ2-7; D is possibly TRBD2 (6 bases). V lost 0 bases and J 2 bases, leaving 12 bases between the germline ends. Germline V gives CDR1 SGDLS, CDR2 YYNGEE. The length of the CDR3 is 15 residues.

The rearrangement joins TRBV7-2 to TRBJ2-7; TRBD2 is a possible D gene (5 bases). The V gene's germline CDR1 is SGHTA and CDR2 FQGNSA. V was pared by 1 base and J by 2 bases, with 9 bases between. This CDR3 spans 14 amino acids. The CDR3 reads CASSLGNGAYEQYF. CDR3 bases: TGTGCCAGCAGCTTAGGTAACGGGGCCTACGAGCAGTACTTC.

This clone was observed a few times. The V call is TRBV29-1, the J call TRBJ1-6; 9 bases agree with TRBD1. This CDR3 has 13 amino acids. V shed 5 bases, J shed 8 bases, and the junction held 4 bases outside the gene matches. Germline V gene sequence: CDR1 SQVTM, CDR2 ANQGSEA. The CDR3 loop reads CSVRDRVDSPLHF. The DNA for the CDR3 is TGCAGCGTTCGGGACAGGGTAGATTCACCCCTCCACTTT.

This chain links TRBV11-2 with TRBJ2-1, with D maybe TRBD2 (7 bases). The V gene lost 5 bases and the J gene lost 8 bases, with 16 bases spanning the gap. The CDR3 sequence is 14 residues long. Germline CDR1 and CDR2: SGHAT and FQNNGV. CDR3 nucleotide sequence: TGTGCCAGCAGCCCTCGGGGGGCAGCAGATGAGCAGTTCTTC. Protein: CASSPRGAADEQFF.

This chain links TRBV9 with TRBJ1-2; no firm D call. Germline V gene data show CDR1 as SGDLS and CDR2 as YYNGEE. This CDR3 region has 14 residues. Trimming cost V 4 bases and J 4 bases, with 14 bases left between them. The CDR3 DNA follows: TGTGCCAGCAGCCCCATCAGCGGTGCCTATGGCTACACCTTC. This codes for CASSPISGAYGYTF.

The chain employs TRBV7-9 and TRBJ1-2; possible D gene TRBD1, 5 bases. This CDR3 has 13 residues. The germline gives CDR1 SEHNR, CDR2 FQNEAQ (reference sequence). Trimming cost V 0 bases and J 8 bases, with 10 bases left between them. The CDR3 is CASSLAGADGYTF. The CDR3 DNA follows: TGTGCCAGCAGCTTAGCAGGGGCGGACGGCTACACCTTC.

The chain has TRBV24-1 and TRBJ1-3; no clear D. The CDR3 totals 14 residues. In germline, CDR1 is KGHDR, CDR2 SFDVKD. The V gene lost 3 bases and the J gene lost 4 bases, with 9 bases spanning the gap. The CDR3: CATSDPNQGNTIYF. As DNA, the CDR3 is TGTGCCACCAGTGATCCGAACCAGGGAAACACCATATATTTT.

This rearrangement joins TRBV30 to TRBJ2-2; maybe TRBD2 (6 bases). The V end was cut by 8 bases, the J end by 5 bases, with 15 bases between. The germline V gene has CDR1 GTSNPN and CDR2 SVGIG (reference sequence). This CDR3 has 13 amino acids. The CDR3 DNA follows: TGTGCCGCTAGGGGAGGACGGACCGGGGAGCTGTTTTTT. Translated: CAARGGRTGELFF. The full variable domain, its missing parts supplied by reference TRBV30 and TRBJ2-2, is SQTIHQWPATLVQPVGSPLSLECTVEGTSNPNLYWYRQAAGRGLQLLFYSVGIGQISSEVPQNLSASRPQDRQFILSSKKLLLSDSGFYLCAARGGRTGELFFGEGSRLTVL.

This clone showed up just a few times. The chain is built from TRBV7-9 and TRBJ1-4, with 10 bases fitting TRBD1. CDR3 length: 14 residues. Germline CDR1 reads SEHNR; CDR2 reads FQNEAQ (reference sequence). V dropped 6 bases and J dropped 7; count of bases not matched to a gene: 5. The CDR3 sequence is CASSSDRGAEKLFF. As DNA, the CDR3 is TGTGCCAGCAGTTCGGACAGGGGGGCTGAAAAACTGTTTTTT.